This T cell receptor (beta chain) was identified in a study of shared clonotypes between healthy human individuals. On this clone: The antigen is unknown.

Study conclusions and caveats: Owing to a small donor count, the genetic and exposure-history diversity represented was limited.

V shed 5 bases, J shed 7 bases, and the junction held 11 bases outside the gene matches. This CDR3 spans 14 amino acids. Germline V gives CDR1 SGHTA, CDR2 FQGNSA. Method: immunoSEQ multiplex PCR; TCRdb's copy keeps in-frame clones and lacks some. Of a few hundred thousand clones in the sample, around two thirds are singletons; the top ten hold 10%. The material sequenced was memory CD4+ T cells sorted from blood. Stated subset: CD45RA-negative fraction. The J gene is TRBJ2-7, the V gene TRBV7-2; 7 bases match TRBD2. The clonotype originates from a man younger than 40 in good health. The CDR3 region is CASSPYREAGEQYF. CDR3 coding DNA: TGTGCCAGCAGCCCTTATCGGGAGGCGGGGGAGCAGTACTTC.